This TCR beta chain is from a study of T-cell memory formation after mild COVID-19. The wider study: Clustering of TCRs was largely donor specific.

Study observations and caveats: Among clones contracting day 15 to 85, CD4/CD8 was balanced, whereas later expanders leaned CD4+.

The V gene end was trimmed by 5 bases and the J gene end by 0 bases; junction bases not matched to a gene: 3. The germline V gene encodes CDR1 MNHEY and CDR2 SVGAGI. The CDR3 has 14 residues. This clonotype has at least ten counts. The antigen remains unidentified. Employing constant-segment primers, 5'RACE generated TCR alpha and TCR beta cDNA libraries bearing sample barcodes and UMIs. TCRdb reprocessed the 5' RACE reads with MiXCR, giving one entry per CDR3 protein. The table includes under 250,000 distinct CDR3 sequences, 15% detected once. The chain couples TRBV6-5 to TRBJ2-7, with TRBD1 matching over 8 bases. The receptor's source is an adult woman who had mild COVID-19 (a few samples of this study predate the infection). Cell type and time point are not known. The sample was PBMCs or a T cell subset sorted from them (not recorded which). The CDR3 is CASSQTGGSYEQYF. CDR3 bases: TGTGCCAGCAGTCAAACAGGGGGCTCCTACGAGCAGTACTTC.